This TCR beta chain emerged from a study of OX40 agonist ivuxolimab in advanced cancers. Study information: Of mixed ages from about 20 to 90 and averaging about 56 years, the group was about 80% male. Study observations and caveats: Those patients achieving a partial response at 0.1-3.0 mg/kg showed among the lowest clonal expansion.

Trimming took 10 bases from V and 0 from J, leaving 34 bases between them. CDR1 is SGHRS and CDR2 is YFSETQ in the germline V gene. The length of the CDR3 is 20 residues. Only in-frame clones appear in the TCRdb table, and some are missing; sequencing was by immunoSEQ multiplex PCR. The sample lists 77,000 or so clones; around 85% were seen once. Comment on this clone: The antigen is undetermined.

The clonotype was recovered from an adult with an advanced solid tumor such as melanoma, head and neck, liver or kidney cancer. This material consisted of CD4+ or CD8+ T cells sorted from blood, taken in a trial of the OX40 agonist ivuxolimab. The V and J genes are TRBV5-1 and TRBJ1-1; D might be TRBD1 (5 bases). CDR3 coding DNA: TGCGCCTCTTTGGCTGTCCCTCGAGAGGCGAGGGGCGCCATGAACACTGAAGCTTTCTTT. Its protein is CASLAVPREARGAMNTEAFF.